The rows below give T cell receptor beta chains drawn from one sample of a study of CD8+ T cells in alopecia areata. Sequencing was performed with immunoSEQ multiplex PCR; in TCRdb, only in-frame clones are kept and a portion is missing. The sample shows about 210,000 clones, less than 65% of them seen only once. The material sequenced was CD4+ T cells sorted from blood, taken at week 4, from a patient treated with tofacitinib. The receptor set was obtained from a human donor with alopecia areata. The CDR3 runs from the conserved cysteine through the conserved F or W. A D gene is named only where the DNA matches it firmly. A clone size is listed for some rows: how often the clone was seen (once, few, many), or a class if it is expanded.

TRBJ2-6 | - | TRBV19 | - | CATSETGANVLTF | TGTGCCACCTCCGAGACTGGGGCCAACGTCCTGACTTTC
TRBJ2-7 | TRBD2 | TRBV2 | - | CASKGQGGLEQYF | TGTGCCAGCAAGGGGCAGGGAGGGCTCGAGCAGTACTTC
TRBJ1-1 | - | TRBV10-3 | - | CAISESKGKYTEAFF | TGTGCCATCAGTGAGTCGAAGGGGAAGTACACTGAAGCTTTCTTT
TRBJ1-2 | - | TRBV15 | - | CATSRERNYGYTF | TGTGCCACCAGCAGAGAAAGGAACTATGGCTACACCTTC
TRBJ2-5 | TRBD1 | TRBV6-5 | - | CASTPGQNQETQYF | TGTGCCAGCACCCCGGGACAGAACCAAGAGACCCAGTACTTC
TRBJ2-2 | - | TRBV30 | - | CAWSRTLAGELFF | TGTGCCTGGAGTAGGACTTTGGCCGGGGAGCTGTTTTTT
TRBJ2-1 | - | TRBV29-1 | - | CSVDLIAEQFF | TGCAGCGTTGATTTGATTGCGGAGCAGTTCTTC
TRBJ2-7 | TRBD1 | TRBV7-2 | - | CASSARQGIYEQYF | TGTGCCAGCAGCGCCCGACAGGGTATATACGAGCAGTACTTC
TRBJ2-3 | - | TRBV9 | - | CASSQRLEDTQYF | TGTGCCAGCAGCCAACGCCTGGAAGATACGCAGTATTTT
TRBJ2-5 | TRBD1 | TRBV19 | - | CASGQGLQETQYF | TGTGCCAGTGGACAGGGGCTCCAAGAGACCCAGTACTTC
TRBJ2-7 | - | TRBV6-6 | few | CASSYRYEQYF | TGTGCCAGCAGTTACAGATACGAGCAGTACTTC
TRBJ1-4 | TRBD1 | TRBV7-2 | - | CASSSQQGAGEKLFF | TGTGCCAGCAGCTCGCAACAGGGGGCGGGTGAAAAACTGTTTTTT
TRBJ2-1 | - | TRBV4-1 | - | CASSLRVDNEQFF | TGCGCCAGCAGCCTTCGAGTAGACAATGAGCAGTTCTTC
TRBJ1-6 | - | TRBV9 | - | CASSVGPDAGYSPLHF | TGTGCCAGCAGCGTAGGTCCAGATGCCGGGTATTCACCCCTCCACTTT
TRBJ1-5 | TRBD1 | TRBV6-6 | few | CASSSDRGPTQPQHF | TGTGCCAGCAGCTCTGACAGGGGTCCTACTCAGCCCCAGCATTTT
TRBJ2-7 | TRBD2 | TRBV4-1 | - | CASSQTSGLIYEQYF | TGCGCCAGCAGCCAAACTAGCGGGCTAATTTACGAGCAGTACTTC
TRBJ1-1 | - | TRBV2 | - | CASTPQGILNTEAFF | TGTGCCAGCACTCCCCAAGGAATATTGAACACTGAAGCTTTCTTT
TRBJ1-4 | TRBD1 | TRBV6-5 | - | CASSYSDRLGYEKLFF | TGTGCCAGCAGTTACTCGGACAGGCTTGGGTATGAAAAACTGTTTTTT
TRBJ1-2 | - | TRBV18 | few | CASSPGDGYTF | TGTGCCAGCTCACCAGGGGATGGCTACACCTTC
TRBJ1-2 | - | TRBV6-5 | once | CASKGYGYTF | TGTGCCAGCAAGGGTTATGGCTACACCTTC
TRBJ2-5 | TRBD2 | TRBV30 | - | CAWSYLGLAGMETQYF | TGTGCCTGGAGCTACCTCGGACTAGCGGGGATGGAGACCCAGTACTTC
TRBJ1-1 | - | TRBV19 | - | CASSTRQDQAFF | TGTGCCAGTAGTACCCGACAGGACCAAGCTTTCTTT
TRBJ1-2 | TRBD1 | TRBV2 | - | CASSALGRGPYGYTF | TGTGCCAGCAGTGCCCTGGGCAGGGGGCCCTATGGCTACACCTTC
TRBJ1-2 | TRBD1 | TRBV4-1 | few | CASSQVQGTGVGYTF | TGCGCCAGCAGCCAAGTGCAGGGGACAGGGGTTGGGTACACCTTC
TRBJ2-7 | TRBD1 | TRBV27 | - | CASRGQGLTYEQYF | TGTGCCAGCAGGGGACAGGGTCTAACCTACGAGCAGTACTTC
TRBJ1-2 | - | TRBV4-2 | - | CASSQDEFANYGYTF | TGTGCCAGCAGCCAAGATGAATTTGCTAACTATGGCTACACCTTC
TRBJ2-3 | - | TRBV7-9 | - | CASSLSGTDTQYF | TGTGCCAGCAGCTTAAGCGGTACAGATACGCAGTATTTT
TRBJ1-2 | TRBD1 | TRBV4-1 | - | CASSQALGYRGQRLDYGYTF | TGCGCCAGCAGCCAAGCCCTGGGGTACAGGGGGCAGAGATTAGACTATGGCTACACCTTC
TRBJ2-5 | TRBD1 | TRBV5-1 | - | CASSETGGSVETQYF | TGCGCCAGCAGTGAGACAGGGGGATCCGTTGAGACCCAGTACTTC
TRBJ2-4 | - | TRBV5-4 | - | CASSSWGESLAKNIQYF | TGTGCCAGCAGCTCCTGGGGGGAGTCTTTAGCCAAAAACATTCAGTACTTC
TRBJ1-1 | - | TRBV7-2 | - | CASSLQGNTEAFF | TGTGCCAGCAGCTTACAGGGGAACACTGAAGCTTTCTTT
TRBJ2-1 | TRBD2 | TRBV5-1 | - | CASSPPGLAFNNEQFF | TGCGCCAGCAGTCCGCCGGGACTAGCGTTTAACAATGAGCAGTTCTTC
TRBJ2-7 | TRBD2 | TRBV11-3 | once | CASSLGGGLMEQYF | TGTGCCAGCAGCTTAGGCGGGGGACTCATGGAGCAGTACTTC
TRBJ2-1 | TRBD2 | TRBV4-2 | - | CASSQEGHASGMLSEQFF | TGTGCCAGCAGCCAAGAAGGCCACGCCAGCGGGATGCTTAGTGAGCAGTTCTTC
TRBJ2-3 | - | TRBV30 | - | CARGTSTDTQYF | TGTGCTAGGGGGACTAGCACAGATACGCAGTATTTT
TRBJ2-2 | - | TRBV11-2 | - | CASSLEVSPQGHTGELFF | TGTGCCAGCAGCTTAGAAGTTAGCCCCCAGGGGCACACCGGGGAGCTGTTTTTT
TRBJ2-3 | - | TRBV18 | - | CASSPAGHTQYF | TGTGCCAGCTCACCGGCGGGGCATACGCAGTATTTT
TRBJ2-7 | TRBD2 | TRBV6-5 | - | CASSRGTSGYEQYF | TGTGCCAGCAGTCGCGGGACTAGCGGATACGAGCAGTACTTC
TRBJ2-7 | - | TRBV20-1 | - | CSAREFPGMYF | TGCAGTGCTAGAGAATTCCCTGGGATGTACTTC
TRBJ1-5 | - | TRBV19 | few | CASSPYKGRLSNQPQHF | TGTGCCAGTAGTCCGTACAAAGGGAGACTTAGCAATCAGCCCCAGCATTTT
TRBJ1-6 | - | TRBV7-9 | - | CASQPPTADNSPLHF | TGTGCCAGCCAGCCCCCCACAGCCGATAATTCACCCCTCCACTTT
TRBJ2-1 | TRBD1 | TRBV5-8 | once | CASSLKFPRQGSYNEQFF | TGTGCCAGCAGCCTCAAGTTTCCCCGACAGGGCAGCTACAATGAGCAGTTCTTC
TRBJ2-1 | - | TRBV4-2 | few | CASSQDLTSGEQFF | TGTGCCAGCAGCCAAGATCTGACCTCGGGTGAGCAGTTCTTC
TRBJ1-5 | TRBD1 | TRBV2 | - | CASSGTGGDQPQHF | TGTGCCAGCAGTGGGACAGGAGGAGATCAGCCCCAGCATTTT
TRBJ1-5 | TRBD1 | TRBV27 | few | CASSFTGQGQPQHF | TGTGCCAGCAGTTTTACCGGACAGGGCCAGCCCCAGCATTTT
TRBJ2-3 | TRBD2 | TRBV6-1 | - | CASSALAAPDTQYF | TGTGCCAGCAGTGCTCTAGCGGCCCCAGATACGCAGTATTTT
TRBJ2-3 | - | TRBV2 | - | CASSEAGGQAADTQYF | TGTGCCAGCAGTGAAGCGGGGGGGCAAGCGGCAGATACGCAGTATTTT
TRBJ2-7 | - | TRBV10-3 | once | CACGAPSSYEQYF | TGTGCCTGCGGGGCCCCCTCTTCCTACGAGCAGTACTTC
TRBJ2-3 | - | TRBV19 | few | CASSTTGTTSGGQYF | TGTGCCAGTAGTACCACCGGGACCACCTCAGGAGGGCAGTATTTT
TRBJ2-7 | - | TRBV5-1 | - | CASSFNYEQYF | TGCGCCAGCAGCTTTAACTACGAGCAGTACTTC
TRBJ1-1 | - | TRBV29-1 | - | CSAGDLNTEAFF | TGCAGCGCTGGGGATTTGAACACTGAAGCTTTCTTT
TRBJ2-1 | TRBD1 | TRBV6-6 | - | CASSTQGQGADNEQFF | TGTGCCAGCAGTACCCAAGGACAGGGGGCGGACAATGAGCAGTTCTTC
TRBJ2-1 | TRBD2 | TRBV11-1 | - | CASSPGLAGNEQFF | TGTGCCAGCAGCCCGGGACTAGCCGGCAATGAGCAGTTCTTC
TRBJ1-2 | - | TRBV19 | - | CATQYSRAHGYTF | TGTGCCACCCAATACTCCAGGGCGCATGGCTACACCTTC